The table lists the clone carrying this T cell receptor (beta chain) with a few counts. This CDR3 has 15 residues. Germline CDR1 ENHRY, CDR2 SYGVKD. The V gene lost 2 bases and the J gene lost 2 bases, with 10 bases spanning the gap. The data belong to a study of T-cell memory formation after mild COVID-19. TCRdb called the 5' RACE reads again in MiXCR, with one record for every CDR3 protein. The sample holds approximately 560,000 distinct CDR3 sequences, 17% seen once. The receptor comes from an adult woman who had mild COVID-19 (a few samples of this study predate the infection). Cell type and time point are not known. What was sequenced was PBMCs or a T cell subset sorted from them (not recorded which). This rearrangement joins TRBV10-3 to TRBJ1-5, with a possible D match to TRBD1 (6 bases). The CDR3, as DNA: TGTGCCATCAGTGAGACCCGGACAGGCAATCAGCCCCAGCATTTT. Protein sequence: CAISETRTGNQPQHF.